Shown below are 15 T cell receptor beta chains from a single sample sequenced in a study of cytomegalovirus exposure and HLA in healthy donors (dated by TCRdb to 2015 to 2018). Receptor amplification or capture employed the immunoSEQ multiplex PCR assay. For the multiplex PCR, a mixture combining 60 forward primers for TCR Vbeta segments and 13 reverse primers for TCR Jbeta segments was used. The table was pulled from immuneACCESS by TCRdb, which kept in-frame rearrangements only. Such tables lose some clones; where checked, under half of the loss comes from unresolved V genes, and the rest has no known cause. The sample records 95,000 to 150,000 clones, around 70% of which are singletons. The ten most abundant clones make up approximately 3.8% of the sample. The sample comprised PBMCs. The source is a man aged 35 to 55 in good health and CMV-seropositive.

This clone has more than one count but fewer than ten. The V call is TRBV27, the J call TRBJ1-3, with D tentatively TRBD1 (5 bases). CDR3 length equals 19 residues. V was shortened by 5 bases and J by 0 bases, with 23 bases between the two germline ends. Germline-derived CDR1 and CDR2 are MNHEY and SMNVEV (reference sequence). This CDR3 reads CASSPTTGPQGRSGNTIYF. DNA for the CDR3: TGTGCCAGCAGTCCAACTACAGGCCCCCAGGGTCGCTCTGGAAACACCATATATTTT.

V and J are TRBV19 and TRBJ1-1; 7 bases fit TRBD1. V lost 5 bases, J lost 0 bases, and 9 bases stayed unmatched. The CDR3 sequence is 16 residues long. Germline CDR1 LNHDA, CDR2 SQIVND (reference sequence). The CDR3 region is CASSRPAGQVNTEAFF. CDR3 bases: TGTGCCAGTAGTCGCCCCGCAGGACAGGTGAACACTGAAGCTTTCTTT.

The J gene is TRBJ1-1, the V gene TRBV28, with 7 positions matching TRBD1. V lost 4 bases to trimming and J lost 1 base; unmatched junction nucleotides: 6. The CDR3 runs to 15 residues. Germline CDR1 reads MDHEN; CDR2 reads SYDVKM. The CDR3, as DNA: TGTGCCAGCAGTTACCTGACAGGGAAGAACACTGAAGCTTTCTTT. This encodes CASSYLTGKNTEAFF.

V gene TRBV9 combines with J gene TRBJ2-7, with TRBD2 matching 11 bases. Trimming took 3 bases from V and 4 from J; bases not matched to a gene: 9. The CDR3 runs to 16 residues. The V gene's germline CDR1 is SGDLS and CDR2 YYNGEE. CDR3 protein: CASSAATSGAEYEQYF. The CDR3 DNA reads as TGTGCCAGCAGCGCGGCGACTAGCGGGGCTGAGTACGAGCAGTACTTC.

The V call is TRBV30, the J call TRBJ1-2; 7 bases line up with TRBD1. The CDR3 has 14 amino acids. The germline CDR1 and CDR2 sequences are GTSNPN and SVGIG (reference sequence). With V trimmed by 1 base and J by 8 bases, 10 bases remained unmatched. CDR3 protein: CAWSARKTGIGYTF. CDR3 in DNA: TGTGCCTGGAGTGCCAGAAAGACAGGGATCGGCTACACCTTC.

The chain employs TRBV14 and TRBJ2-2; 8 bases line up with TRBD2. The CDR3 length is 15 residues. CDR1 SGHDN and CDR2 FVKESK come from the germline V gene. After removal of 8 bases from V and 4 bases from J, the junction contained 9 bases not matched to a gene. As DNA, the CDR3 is TGTGCCAGCTCTCCAAGGCGGGAGGTCACCGGGGAGCTGTTTTTT. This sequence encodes CASSPRREVTGELFF.

The CDR3 DNA sequence: TGTGCCAGTGGGAGGGGGGTCTCCTACGAGCAGTACTTC. Translated: CASGRGVSYEQYF. The J gene is TRBJ2-7, the V gene TRBV19, with D possibly TRBD2 on 7 matching bases. Germline V gene data show CDR1 as LNHDA and CDR2 as SQIVND (reference sequence). CDR3 length equals 13 residues. The V and J ends lost 8 bases and 0 bases respectively, with 11 bases between them. Filled out from reference TRBV19 and TRBJ2-7, the complete variable domain reads DGGITQSPKYLFRKEGQNVTLSCEQNLNHDAMYWYRQDPGQGLRLIYYSQIVNDFQKGDIAEGYSVSREKKESFPLTVTSAQKNPTAFYLCASGRGVSYEQYFGPGTRLTVT.

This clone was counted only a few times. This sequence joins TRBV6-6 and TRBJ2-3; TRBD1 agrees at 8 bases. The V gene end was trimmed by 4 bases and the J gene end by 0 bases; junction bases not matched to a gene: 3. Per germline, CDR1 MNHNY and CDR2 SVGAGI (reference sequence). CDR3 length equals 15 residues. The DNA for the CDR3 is TGTGCCAGCAGTTCCGGACAGGGAAGCACAGATACGCAGTATTTT. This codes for CASSSGQGSTDTQYF.

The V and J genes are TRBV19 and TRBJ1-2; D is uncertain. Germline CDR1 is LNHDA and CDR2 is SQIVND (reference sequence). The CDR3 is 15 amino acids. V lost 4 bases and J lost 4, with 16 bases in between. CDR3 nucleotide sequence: TGTGCCAGTAGTAGGCCCCTTCGGGGAGGCTATGGCTACACCTTC. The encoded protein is CASSRPLRGGYGYTF.

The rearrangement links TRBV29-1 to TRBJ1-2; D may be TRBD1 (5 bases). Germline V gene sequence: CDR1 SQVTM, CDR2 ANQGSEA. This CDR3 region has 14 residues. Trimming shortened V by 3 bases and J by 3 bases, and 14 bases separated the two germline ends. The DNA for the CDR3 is TGCAGCGTTGACCGGGAGGGGAGAGACTATGGCTACACCTTC. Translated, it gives CSVDREGRDYGYTF.

CDR3 nucleotide sequence: TGTGCCTGGAGTCCAAAGGGGACAACTAATGAAAAACTGTTTTTT. Protein: CAWSPKGTTNEKLFF. The chain carries TRBV30 and TRBJ1-4; D is possibly TRBD1 (5 bases). With 2 bases removed from V and 0 bases from J, the gap between germline ends came to 10 bases. CDR3 length: 15 residues. Germline values: CDR1 GTSNPN, CDR2 SVGIG (reference sequence).

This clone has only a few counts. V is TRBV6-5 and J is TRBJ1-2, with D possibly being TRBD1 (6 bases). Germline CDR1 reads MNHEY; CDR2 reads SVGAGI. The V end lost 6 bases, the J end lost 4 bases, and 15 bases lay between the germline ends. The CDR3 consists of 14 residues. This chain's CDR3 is CASRSTGPPYGYTF. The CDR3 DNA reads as TGTGCCAGCAGATCGACAGGACCTCCCTATGGCTACACCTTC.

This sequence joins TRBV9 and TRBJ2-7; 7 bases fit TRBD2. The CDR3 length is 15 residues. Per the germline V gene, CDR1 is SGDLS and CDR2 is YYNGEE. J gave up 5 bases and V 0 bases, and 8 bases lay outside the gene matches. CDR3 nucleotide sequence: TGTGCCAGCAGCGTAGGCGGGGGAGTGGGAAACGAGCAGTACTTC. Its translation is CASSVGGGVGNEQYF.

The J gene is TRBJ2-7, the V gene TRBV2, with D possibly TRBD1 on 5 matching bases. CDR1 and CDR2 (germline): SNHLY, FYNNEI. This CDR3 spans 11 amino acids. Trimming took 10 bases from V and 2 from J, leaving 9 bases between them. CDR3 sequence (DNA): TGTGCCACCGCACAGGCCTACGAGCAGTACTTC. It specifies CATAQAYEQYF.

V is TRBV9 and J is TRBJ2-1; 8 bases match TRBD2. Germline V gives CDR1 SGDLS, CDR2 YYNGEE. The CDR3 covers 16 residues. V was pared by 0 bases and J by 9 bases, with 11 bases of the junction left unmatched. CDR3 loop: CASSVGSGGSGTEQFF. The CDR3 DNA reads TGTGCCAGCAGCGTAGGGAGCGGGGGTAGTGGCACTGAGCAGTTCTTC.